These 15 T cell receptor beta chains share one sample of origin, sequenced in a study of CD8+CD57+ T cells in acquired aplastic anemia (dated by TCRdb to 2016 to 2019). The patients picked for sequencing were ones in whom flow cytometry had shown an expansion of CD8+CD57+ cells. The instrument was an Illumina HiSeq 2000. Profiling of TCR beta VDJ combinations and CDR3 sequences used genomic DNA as the template. The public reads were reanalyzed by TCRdb: fastp trimming at Q25, MiXCR alignment, in-frame beta chains only. CDR3 protein duplicates are merged, each entry listing the most common genes and DNA. The sample has approximately 220,000 distinct CDR3 sequences on record, under 50% of them singletons. The ten largest clones capture just under 20% of the sample. Source material: sorted CD4+, CD8+, or CD8+CD57+ T cells (not recorded which) from PBMCs. The receptor source for this set is a human donor with aplastic anemia.

This clonotype was detected ten times or more. The genes are TRBV10-3 and TRBJ1-5; 8 bases fit TRBD1. Germline trimming cut 0 bases from V and 5 bases from J; bases unmatched to any gene: 3. Germline V lookup: CDR1 ENHRY, CDR2 SYGVKD. The CDR3 is 15 amino acids. The CDR3 is CAISESTDRDQPQHF. CDR3 bases: TGTGCCATCAGTGAGTCGACGGACAGGGATCAGCCCCAGCATTTT.

This clonotype occurred many times. This chain connects TRBV12-3 or TRBV12-4 to TRBJ2-2; D gene unclear. This CDR3 comprises 14 residues. The V gene lost 6 bases and the J gene lost 0 bases, with 8 bases spanning the gap. The CDR3 DNA is TGTGCCAGCAGCCCGGATACGAACACCGGGGAGCTGTTTTTT. Its translation is CASSPDTNTGELFF.

This clonotype occurred a few times. The chain employs TRBV6-1 and TRBJ1-6; a possible D gene is TRBD1 (6 bases). The CDR3 extends over 18 amino acids. Germline lookup yields CDR1 MNHNS and CDR2 SASEGT. The V gene lost 8 bases and the J gene lost 3 bases, with 23 bases spanning the gap. CDR3 region: CASAGDGDTFFYNSPLHF. The CDR3 nucleotides are TGTGCCAGCGCCGGGGACGGGGACACCTTTTTCTATAATTCACCCCTCCACTTT.

This clonotype was seen many times. J is TRBJ2-3 and V is TRBV11-2; weak D call: TRBD2 (5 bases). CDR1 SGHAT and CDR2 FQNNGV come from the germline V gene. Deletions cut 2 bases from V and 1 base from J, with 7 bases between. This CDR3 is 14 amino acids long. CDR3 protein: CASSLRLRTDTQYF. The DNA for the CDR3 is TGTGCCAGCAGCTTAAGACTACGCACAGATACGCAGTATTTT. The entire variable domain, with the rest obtained from reference TRBV11-2 and TRBJ2-3, is as follows: EAGVAQSPRYKIIEKRQSVAFWCNPISGHATLYWYQQILGQGPKLLIQFQNNGVVDDSQLPKDRFSAERLKGVDSTLKIQPAKLEDSAVYLCASSLRLRTDTQYFGPGTRLTVL.

The V and J genes are TRBV19 and TRBJ1-2, with 7 nucleotides matching TRBD1. The germline CDR1 and CDR2 sequences are LNHDA and SQIVND (reference sequence). V dropped 7 bases and J dropped 2; count of bases not matched to a gene: 10. The length of the CDR3 is 15 residues. CDR3 coding DNA: TGTGCCAGTATAGGGACAGTAACTCTAAACTATGGCTACACCTTC. This encodes CASIGTVTLNYGYTF.

Many counts were recorded for this clonotype. The chain is built from TRBV6-6 and TRBJ2-2, with no clear D. The CDR3 loop spans 18 amino acids. V lost 5 bases and J 0 bases, leaving 19 bases between the germline ends. From germline, CDR1 is MNHNY and CDR2 SVGAGI (reference sequence). CDR3 protein: CASSLGPSFLANTGELFF. The CDR3, as DNA: TGTGCCAGCAGTCTCGGACCGAGTTTCCTGGCGAACACCGGGGAGCTGTTTTTT.

This clonotype was seen many times. The chain carries TRBV20-1 and TRBJ1-1, with TRBD1 as a possible D gene (5 bases). Per germline, CDR1 DFQATT and CDR2 SNEGSKA (reference sequence). Trimming removed 3 bases at V and 11 bases at J, with 16 bases between. CDR3 length: 12 amino acids. CDR3 DNA: TGCAGTGCTAGCTCGGCAGGGTTAGATGCTTTCTTT. Translated, it gives CSASSAGLDAFF.

The chain couples TRBV10-2 to TRBJ1-2, with unresolved D. The CDR3 has 13 amino acids. V dropped 0 bases and J dropped 8 bases, with 10 bases sitting between them. Germline V lookup: CDR1 WSHSY, CDR2 SAAADI. The CDR3 nucleotides read TGCGCCAGCAGTGAGTCGGAAAGGAGGGGCTACACCTTC. Its protein product is CASSESERRGYTF.

This clonotype appeared a few times. This CDR3 is CASSIRTGGNQPQHF. In nucleotides, the CDR3 is TGTGCCAGTAGTATAAGGACAGGCGGCAATCAGCCCCAGCATTTT. The chain joins TRBV19 to TRBJ1-5, with 7 bases that match TRBD1. Germline CDR1 and CDR2: LNHDA and SQIVND (reference sequence). The J segment lost 2 bases and the V segment lost 2 bases, leaving 3 bases of the junction unmatched. The CDR3 runs to 15 residues.

This chain joins TRBV6-1 and TRBJ2-6; D is perhaps TRBD2 (5 bases). V was cut by 5 bases and J by 4 bases, with 18 bases left in between. The CDR3 is 17 amino acids. The V gene's germline CDR1 is MNHNS and CDR2 SASEGT. The CDR3 coding sequence is TGTGCCAGCAGTTACTCGAAGGGCGGGTCAGGGGCCAACGTCCTGACTTTC. Translation gives CASSYSKGGSGANVLTF.

This clonotype has at least ten counts. The genes are TRBV11-3 and TRBJ1-1, with TRBD1 as a possible D gene (6 bases). Germline V lookup: CDR1 SGHNT, CDR2 YENEEA. The CDR3 loop spans 13 amino acids. The V end was cut by 0 bases, the J end by 8 bases, with 10 bases between. This CDR3 is CASSLDPGTEAFF. DNA for the CDR3: TGTGCCAGCAGCTTAGACCCCGGGACAGAAGCTTTCTTT.

The rearrangement uses TRBV7-9 and TRBJ2-3; TRBD2 aligns across 16 bases. CDR1 is SEHNR, CDR2 FQNEAQ, per germline (reference sequence). The CDR3 consists of 20 residues. V shed 6 bases and J 6 bases; nucleotides not matched to a gene: 18. CDR3 in DNA: TGTGCCAGCAGGATAAATTCGGGACTAGCGGGGGGGCCGTATACTGATACGCAGTATTTT. It encodes CASRINSGLAGGPYTDTQYF.

This chain connects TRBV27 to TRBJ2-6; 7 bases line up with TRBD1. The germline V gene has CDR1 MNHEY and CDR2 SMNVEV (reference sequence). The junction had 9 bases not matched to a gene; V was cut back by 2 bases and J by 2 bases. The CDR3 totals 18 residues. For the CDR3, the DNA is TGTGCCAGCAGTTTAGGCCCCCTGACAGGGCCTGGGGCCAACGTCCTGACTTTC. This gives the protein CASSLGPLTGPGANVLTF.

The V and J genes are TRBV25-1 and TRBJ2-2; 9 bases fit TRBD1. The CDR3 is 15 amino acids. After removal of 6 bases from V and 6 bases from J, the junction contained 8 bases not matched to a gene. Germline V gives CDR1 MGHDK, CDR2 SYGVNS. CDR3 loop: CASSTVNRGPGELFF. The CDR3 coding sequence is TGTGCCAGCAGCACCGTAAACAGGGGGCCCGGGGAGCTGTTTTTT.

The CDR3 loop is CASSQSQGVATEAFF. CDR3 sequence (DNA): TGCGCCAGCAGCCAATCGCAGGGAGTTGCCACTGAAGCTTTCTTT. The rearrangement joins TRBV4-1 to TRBJ1-1, with a possible D match to TRBD1 (5 bases). V was cut by 2 bases and J by 4 bases, with 14 bases left in between. Germline CDR1 reads MGHRA; CDR2 reads YSYEKL. The CDR3 runs to 15 residues.